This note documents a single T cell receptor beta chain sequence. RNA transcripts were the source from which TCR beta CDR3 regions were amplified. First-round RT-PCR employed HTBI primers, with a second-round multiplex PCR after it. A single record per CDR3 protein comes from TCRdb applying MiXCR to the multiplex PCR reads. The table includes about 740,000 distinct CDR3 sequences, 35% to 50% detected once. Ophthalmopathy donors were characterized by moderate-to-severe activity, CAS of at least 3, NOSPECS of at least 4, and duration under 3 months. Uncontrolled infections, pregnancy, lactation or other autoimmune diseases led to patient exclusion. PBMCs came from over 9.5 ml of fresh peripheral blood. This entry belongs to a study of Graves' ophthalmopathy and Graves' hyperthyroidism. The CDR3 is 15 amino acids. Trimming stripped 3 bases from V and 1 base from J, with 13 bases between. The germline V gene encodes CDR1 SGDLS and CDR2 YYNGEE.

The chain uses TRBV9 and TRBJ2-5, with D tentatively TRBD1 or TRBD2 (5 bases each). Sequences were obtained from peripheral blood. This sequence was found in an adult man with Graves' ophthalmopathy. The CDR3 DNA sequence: TGTGCCAGCAGCGGAGGGACGGCTACCCAAGAGACCCAGTACTTC. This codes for CASSGGTATQETQYF.